The 7 T cell receptor beta chains below all came from one sample that was sequenced in a study of shared clonotypes between healthy human individuals. Sequencing was performed with immunoSEQ multiplex PCR; in TCRdb, only in-frame clones are kept and a portion is missing. The sample yields about 1.1 million clones, more than 75% seen once. The sample was memory CD4+ T cells from PBMCs. This sample's subset: CD45RA-negative fraction. These receptors all come from a man between 18 and 35 years old in good health. Some clones in this sample may be carry-over from other donors' samples.

To note about this clone: This same CDR3 is encoded by further DNA sequences in the sample. The V call is TRBV6-5, the J call TRBJ2-3, with a possible D match to TRBD2 (6 bases). The CDR3 length is 13 residues. Germline V CDR1 and CDR2: MNHEY, SVGAGI. The V end lost 8 bases, the J end lost 4 bases, and 13 bases lay between the germline ends. CDR3 protein: CASSPPGADTQYF. In DNA form, the CDR3 reads TGTGCCAGCTCTCCCCCGGGGGCAGATACGCAGTATTTT.

This clone is a singleton in its sample. V gene TRBV19 combines with J gene TRBJ2-1; D is undetermined. Germline CDR1 reads LNHDA; CDR2 reads SQIVND (reference sequence). Trimming removed 3 bases at V and 4 bases at J, with 7 bases between. The CDR3 is made up of 13 amino acids. The CDR3 DNA follows: TGTGCCAGTAGTATCGCGGAATACAATGAGCAGTTCTTC. Its protein is CASSIAEYNEQFF.

The chain has TRBV28 and TRBJ2-1; tentative D call: TRBD2 (5 bases). Trimming cost V 2 bases and J 6 bases, with 14 bases left between them. This CDR3 spans 15 amino acids. Germline values: CDR1 MDHEN, CDR2 SYDVKM. In nucleotides, the CDR3 is TGTGCCAGCAGTTTAGGCCTAGCAGGAGTCAATGAGCAGTTCTTC. Translated, it gives CASSLGLAGVNEQFF.

V and J are TRBV7-9 and TRBJ2-7; a possible D gene is TRBD2 (6 bases). Germline lookup yields CDR1 SEHNR and CDR2 FQNEAQ (reference sequence). V lost 3 bases and J 5 bases, leaving 17 bases between the germline ends. The CDR3 totals 15 residues. CDR3 DNA: TGTGCCAGCAGCTTTGGGCTAGCGCCCGGGGACGAGCAGTACTTC. As protein: CASSFGLAPGDEQYF.

This clone was seen just once. J is TRBJ1-5 and V is TRBV2, with a tentative D call TRBD1 (6 bases). The CDR3 is 14 residues long. CDR1 is SNHLY, CDR2 FYNNEI, per germline. V shed 5 bases and J shed 6 bases, with 14 bases lying between them. The CDR3, as DNA: TGTGCCAGCAGTCTCGGACAGATCCCTCAGCCCCAGCATTTT. It translates to CASSLGQIPQPQHF.

The chain links TRBV15 to TRBJ1-1; a weak D match, TRBD1 (5 bases). Trimming stripped 3 bases from V and 11 bases from J, with 19 bases between. Germline values: CDR1 LNHNV, CDR2 YYDKDF (reference sequence). The CDR3 is made up of 14 amino acids. The CDR3 protein is CATSSKTRQMGAFF. In DNA form, the CDR3 reads TGTGCCACCAGCAGCAAGACCCGACAGATGGGGGCTTTCTTT.

This clone was recorded only once. The genes are TRBV27 and TRBJ1-2, with TRBD1 as a possible D gene (5 bases). CDR3 length: 14 amino acids. V lost 7 bases and J 4 bases, leaving 16 bases between the germline ends. Germline V lookup: CDR1 MNHEY, CDR2 SMNVEV (reference sequence). The CDR3 loop is CASTPRGTLYGYTF. CDR3 DNA: TGTGCCAGCACCCCGAGAGGGACCCTCTATGGCTACACCTTC.